Below, 22 T cell receptor beta chains from the same sample are listed, as sequenced in a study of blood T cell repertoires in COVID-19. Sequenced by immunoSEQ multiplex PCR; TCRdb stores in-frame clones only, minus some. This table holds some 45,000 clones, 86% found once. The specimen sequenced was peripheral blood. The receptors come from a human donor in a cohort sampled during active COVID-19.

This CDR3 reads CASSLLRVHTF. In DNA form, the CDR3 reads TGTGCCAGCAGCTTACTCAGGGTACACACCTTC. The chain recombines TRBV12-3 or TRBV12-4 with TRBJ1-2, with a possible D match to TRBD1 (5 bases). Trimming took 6 bases from V and 12 from J, leaving 14 bases between them. The CDR3 covers 11 residues.

The chain joins TRBV13 to TRBJ1-5; TRBD1 agrees at 7 bases. The CDR3 covers 13 residues. V shed 2 bases, J shed 8 bases, and the junction held 3 bases outside the gene matches. Germline V gene sequence: CDR1 PRHDT, CDR2 FYEKMQ (reference sequence). CDR3 sequence: CASSLKGAEPQHF. DNA of the CDR3: TGTGCCAGCAGCTTAAAGGGGGCCGAGCCCCAGCATTTT. The complete variable domain, with remaining parts taken from reference TRBV13 and TRBJ1-5, reads AAGVIQSPRHLIKEKRETATLKCYPIPRHDTVYWYQQGPGQDPQFLISFYEKMQSDKGSIPDRFSAQQFSDYHSELNMSSLELGDSALYFCASSLKGAEPQHFGDGTRLSIL.

CDR3 sequence reads: CASSQVGLSSTDTQYF. Written as DNA, the CDR3 is TGTGCCAGCAGCCAAGTCGGACTGTCTAGCACAGATACGCAGTATTTT. The chain combines TRBV14 with TRBJ2-3; possibly TRBD2 for D (5 bases). V was pared by 1 base and J by 0 bases, with 11 bases between. CDR1 and CDR2 (germline): SGHDN, FVKESK. The CDR3 extends over 16 amino acids.

The chain uses TRBV5-1 and TRBJ2-2; D may be TRBD1 (7 bases). The CDR3 runs to 15 residues. Germline V lookup: CDR1 SGHRS, CDR2 YFSETQ. Trimming removed 2 bases from V and 3 bases from J, with 11 bases in between. Written as DNA, the CDR3 is TGCGCCAGCAGCTTATCCAGGGGGGACACCGGGGAGCTGTTTTTT. This gives the protein CASSLSRGDTGELFF.

This chain joins TRBV30 and TRBJ2-7; D is possibly TRBD1 (6 bases). Germline CDR1 reads GTSNPN; CDR2 reads SVGIG (reference sequence). The CDR3 has 15 amino acids. V lost 1 base to trimming and J lost 0 bases, with 13 bases between them. The CDR3: CAWSAGHLSSYEQYF. The CDR3 nucleotides are TGTGCCTGGAGTGCGGGACACTTGAGCTCCTACGAGCAGTACTTC.

As for this clone: An end of the junction does not agree with germline; a read error may underlie this. The CDR3 DNA reads TGTGCCACCAGAAGAGGGCTAGCGGGGGTCACGAACACCGGGGAGCTGTTTTTT. The encoded protein is CATRRGLAGVTNTGELFF. The rearrangement joins TRBV15 to TRBJ2-2, with TRBD2 matching over 10 bases. CDR3 length equals 18 residues. Germline CDR1 and CDR2: LNHNV and YYDKDF (reference sequence).

The rearrangement uses TRBV7-6 and TRBJ1-2; possibly TRBD1 for D (6 bases). The germline CDR1 and CDR2 sequences are SGHVS and FNYEAQ. The CDR3 length is 15 residues. Trimming pared 1 base from V and 3 bases from J, leaving 12 bases between. The CDR3 region is CASSLEAGQDYGYTF. Here the CDR3 DNA reads TGTGCCAGCAGCTTAGAAGCGGGACAAGACTATGGCTACACCTTC.

This rearrangement joins TRBV7-9 to TRBJ1-2, with TRBD1 matching over 8 bases. This CDR3 has 16 amino acids. Germline V gene sequence: CDR1 SEHNR, CDR2 FQNEAQ (reference sequence). Germline trimming cut 4 bases from V and 1 base from J; bases unmatched to any gene: 8. CDR3 sequence reads: CASSSLDRAHNYGYTF. The CDR3 DNA reads as TGTGCCAGCAGCTCCCTGGACAGGGCACATAACTATGGCTACACCTTC.

This chain connects TRBV6-5 to TRBJ2-3; TRBD2 is a possible D gene (6 bases). The CDR3 length is 14 residues. V was trimmed by 5 bases and J by 2 bases, leaving 11 bases between them. Germline CDR1 is MNHEY and CDR2 is SVGAGI. The CDR3 sequence is CASSPGLTTDTQYF. As DNA, the CDR3 is TGTGCCAGCAGTCCGGGACTTACCACAGATACGCAGTATTTT.

The chain joins TRBV5-1 to TRBJ2-7, with D unresolved. V lost 5 bases to trimming and J lost 0 bases, with 18 bases between them. Germline CDR1 and CDR2: SGHRS and YFSETQ. CDR3 length: 16 residues. The CDR3 protein is CASSQGTPGNSYEQYF. The CDR3 DNA is TGCGCCAGCAGTCAAGGCACCCCAGGTAACTCCTACGAGCAGTACTTC.

By share, this clone ranks as medium-sized. CDR3 amino acids: CASSRQGRNTEAFF. CDR3 DNA sequence: TGTGCCAGCTCCCGACAGGGAAGGAACACTGAAGCTTTCTTT. The J gene is TRBJ1-1, the V gene TRBV18, with TRBD1 identical over 7 bases. CDR1 and CDR2 (germline): KGHSH, LQKENI. Trimming took 6 bases from V and 1 from J; bases not matched to a gene: 5. The CDR3 has 14 amino acids.

This clone has only a few counts. The chain joins TRBV6-2 or TRBV6-3 to TRBJ2-7, with TRBD1 matching over 9 bases. Germline values: CDR1 MNHEY, CDR2 SVGEGT. CDR3 size: 13 residues. The V and J ends lost 7 bases and 4 bases, in that order; junction bases with no gene match: 5. The CDR3 sequence: CASTPGQGYEQYF. CDR3 coding DNA: TGTGCCAGCACCCCGGGACAGGGTTACGAGCAGTACTTC.

The chain links TRBV28 to TRBJ2-3, with 8 positions matching TRBD2. V was clipped by 6 bases and J by 3 bases; unmatched bases: 11. CDR3 size: 16 residues. Germline V gene lookup returns CDR1 MDHEN and CDR2 SYDVKM. CDR3 amino acids: CASRGQQGLETDTQYF. The CDR3 DNA reads as TGTGCCAGCAGGGGTCAACAGGGACTAGAAACAGATACGCAGTATTTT.

The chain couples TRBV5-8 to TRBJ1-1, with 9 nucleotides matching TRBD1. The V segment lost 4 bases and the J segment 0 bases; nucleotides outside the gene matches: 7. The CDR3 has 16 amino acids. Looked up from germline, CDR1 is SGHTS and CDR2 is YDEGEE. The CDR3 reads CASSRGTGTMNTEAFF. For the CDR3, the DNA is TGTGCCAGCAGCAGAGGGACAGGGACCATGAACACTGAAGCTTTCTTT.

V is TRBV19 and J is TRBJ1-2, with TRBD1 matching 10 bases. Trimming took 5 bases from V and 2 from J; bases not matched to a gene: 5. This CDR3 is 15 amino acids long. The germline V gene has CDR1 LNHDA and CDR2 SQIVND (reference sequence). The CDR3 DNA is TGTGCCAGTAGTTCTCCGGGACAGGGGAACTATGGCTACACCTTC. Translating gives CASSSPGQGNYGYTF. Based on the CDR3 plus reference TRBV19 and TRBJ1-2, the full variable domain is DGGITQSPKYLFRKEGQNVTLSCEQNLNHDAMYWYRQDPGQGLRLIYYSQIVNDFQKGDIAEGYSVSREKKESFPLTVTSAQKNPTAFYLCASSSPGQGNYGYTFGSGTRLTVV.

Only one count was recorded for this clone. The genes are TRBV9 and TRBJ2-5; D is possibly TRBD2 (6 bases). The CDR3 loop spans 14 amino acids. Germline loops: CDR1 SGDLS, CDR2 YYNGEE. V was trimmed by 3 bases and J by 2 bases, leaving 11 bases between them. CDR3 DNA sequence: TGTGCCAGCAGCGCCGGGACTCTACAAGAGACCCAGTACTTC. It yields the protein CASSAGTLQETQYF. The full variable domain, in which reference TRBV9 and TRBJ2-5 provide the parts outside the CDR3, is DSGVTQTPKHLITATGQRVTLRCSPRSGDLSVYWYQQSLDQGLQFLIQYYNGEERAKGNILERFSAQQFPDLHSELNLSSLELGDSALYFCASSAGTLQETQYFGPGTRLLVL.

The V and J genes are TRBV19 and TRBJ2-2; a possible D gene is TRBD2 (5 bases). V lost 6 bases to trimming and J lost 1 base, with 9 bases between them. In germline, CDR1 is LNHDA, CDR2 SQIVND (reference sequence). This CDR3 has 14 residues. The CDR3 loop reads CASRDSRNTGELFF. The CDR3 bases are TGTGCCAGTAGGGACTCCAGGAACACCGGGGAGCTGTTTTTT.

V and J are TRBV5-1 and TRBJ2-2; 8 bases are shared with TRBD1. J was trimmed by 10 bases and V by 2 bases; bases with no gene match: 4. CDR3 length equals 13 residues. The V gene's germline CDR1 is SGHRS and CDR2 YFSETQ. CDR3 DNA: TGCGCCAGCAGCTTAGGGGACAGGCCGGAGCTGTTTTTT. Encoded protein: CASSLGDRPELFF.

This clone appeared a few times. This sequence joins TRBV3-1 (or the pseudogene TRBV3-2) and TRBJ2-3; D remains ambiguous. Germline V gives CDR1 LGHDT, CDR2 YNNKEL (reference sequence). There are 12 residues in the CDR3. V lost 1 base and J 5 bases, leaving 4 bases between the germline ends. The CDR3 DNA reads as TGTGCCAGCAGCCAAGGGAGAGATACGCAGTATTTT. Translated, it gives CASSQGRDTQYF.

This chain links TRBV7-2 with TRBJ1-2; no definite D call. The CDR3 loop spans 14 amino acids. Germline CDR1 reads SGHTA; CDR2 reads FQGNSA. V gave up 1 base and J gave up 1 base, with 7 bases separating them. The CDR3 nucleotides read TGTGCCAGCAGCTTAGGGCCAGATAACTATGGCTACACCTTC. As protein: CASSLGPDNYGYTF.

This clone has a single count. The gene calls are TRBV20-1 and TRBJ2-3, with D unclear. V lost 3 bases and J lost 4, with 5 bases in between. Per the germline V gene, CDR1 is DFQATT and CDR2 is SNEGSKA (reference sequence). The CDR3 consists of 11 residues. The CDR3 sequence is CSARFSDTQYF. CDR3 nucleotides: TGCAGTGCTAGGTTCTCAGATACGCAGTATTTT.

This rearrangement joins TRBV29-1 to TRBJ2-2; TRBD2 might be the D (5 bases). Trimming removed 4 bases at V and 1 base at J, with 7 bases between. Per germline, CDR1 SQVTM and CDR2 ANQGSEA. This CDR3 has 13 amino acids. CDR3 bases: TGCAGCGTTGCTGCGGGGAACACCGGGGAGCTGTTTTTT. Translating gives CSVAAGNTGELFF.